The 27 T cell receptor beta chains listed next were all sequenced from one sample in a study of cytomegalovirus exposure and HLA in healthy donors. Primers: 60 Vbeta forward and 13 Jbeta reverse. Data came from immunoSEQ multiplex PCR; TCRdb stores just in-frame clones and leaves some out. The sample has some 120,000 clones. The sequencing sample was made of PBMCs. These TCRs come from a man between 25 and 39 years old in good health and CMV-seronegative.

The chain recombines TRBV29-1 with TRBJ2-2, with a possible D match to TRBD1 (5 bases). The CDR3 consists of 14 residues. Germline lookup yields CDR1 SQVTM and CDR2 ANQGSEA. The V end was cut by 5 bases, the J end by 3 bases, with 13 bases between. CDR3 sequence reads: CSVTLDSYTGELFF. In DNA, the CDR3 is TGCAGCGTTACGCTTGACAGTTACACCGGGGAGCTGTTTTTT.

In DNA, the CDR3 is TGTGCCAGCAGCTTAGGAGGGTTTCAAATGAACACTGAAGCTTTCTTT. Amino acid sequence: CASSLGGFQMNTEAFF. The J gene is TRBJ1-1, the V gene TRBV11-2; no firm D call. Per germline, CDR1 SGHAT and CDR2 FQNNGV. Trimming took off 1 base at V and 0 bases at J, with 12 bases between the two ends. This CDR3 spans 16 amino acids.

The rearrangement uses TRBV28 and TRBJ2-3; 15 nucleotides align to TRBD2. V lost 3 bases to trimming and J lost 3 bases; unmatched junction nucleotides: 4. Per germline, CDR1 MDHEN and CDR2 SYDVKM. This CDR3 has 17 residues. DNA of the CDR3: TGTGCCAGCAGTTTCGGGACTAGCGGGGGGCCAACAGATACGCAGTATTTT. This codes for CASSFGTSGGPTDTQYF.

The chain has TRBV28 and TRBJ1-5, with D hard to call. Germline assignment: CDR1 MDHEN and CDR2 SYDVKM. This CDR3 is 13 amino acids long. With 4 bases removed from V and 4 bases from J, the gap between germline ends came to 8 bases. As DNA, the CDR3 is TGTGCCAGCAGTTCACTGATTAATCAGCCCCAGCATTTT. This sequence encodes CASSSLINQPQHF.

The chain is built from TRBV28 and TRBJ2-5; 13 bases align to TRBD2. The J call is uncertain, as TRBJ2-7 better fits the DNA end. The CDR3 sequence is 14 residues long. The germline CDR1 and CDR2 sequences are MDHEN and SYDVKM. The CDR3 loop reads CASNLLAGGNEQYF. CDR3 bases: TGTGCCAGCAACCTACTAGCGGGGGGGAACGAGCAGTACTTC.

The gene calls are TRBV6-1 and TRBJ1-1, with TRBD1 matching 7 bases. The CDR3 runs to 14 residues. The J segment lost 5 bases and the V segment lost 4 bases, leaving 7 bases of the junction unmatched. Germline CDR1 reads MNHNS; CDR2 reads SASEGT. Here the CDR3 reads CASSVRGVLTEAFF. CDR3 in DNA: TGTGCCAGCAGTGTCAGGGGGGTTCTTACTGAAGCTTTCTTT.

J is TRBJ2-5 and V is TRBV7-9; 12 bases line up with TRBD2. CDR1 is SEHNR, CDR2 FQNEAQ, per germline (reference sequence). V dropped 3 bases and J dropped 4; count of bases not matched to a gene: 3. The CDR3 spans 15 residues. CDR3 region: CASSFSGLAGETQYF. CDR3 in DNA: TGTGCCAGCAGCTTCTCGGGACTAGCGGGAGAGACCCAGTACTTC.

This chain connects TRBV18 to TRBJ1-2, with unresolved D. The CDR3 extends over 14 amino acids. The V end lost 2 bases, the J end lost 3 bases, and 10 bases lay between the germline ends. The germline V gene encodes CDR1 KGHSH and CDR2 LQKENI. This CDR3 reads CASSPSDGDYGYTF. CDR3 DNA: TGTGCCAGCTCACCATCTGACGGAGACTATGGCTACACCTTC.

The rearrangement links TRBV7-3 to TRBJ1-1; 10 positions agree with TRBD1. Germline V gene lookup returns CDR1 SGHTA and CDR2 FQGTGA. The CDR3 length is 15 residues. V was pared by 5 bases and J by 5 bases, with 8 bases of the junction left unmatched. CDR3 DNA: TGTGCCAGCAGCCTCAGTCCGGGACAGGGGACTGAAGCTTTCTTT. Translation: CASSLSPGQGTEAFF.

For this clone: The conserved closing phenylalanine or tryptophan is absent in this CDR3, likely reflecting a read error. The chain combines TRBV7-6 with TRBJ1-1, with a tentative D call TRBD1 (6 bases). CDR1 and CDR2 from the germline V gene are SGHVS and FNYEAQ. V was pared by 3 bases and J by 4 bases, with 9 bases between. The CDR3 length is 13 residues. Here the CDR3 reads CASSFGQITEAFL. CDR3 DNA sequence: TGTGCCAGCAGCTTCGGACAGATCACTGAAGCTTTCCTT.

The V and J genes are TRBV14 and TRBJ2-2; D possibly corresponds to TRBD1 (6 bases). V lost 7 bases and J 6 bases, leaving 18 bases between the germline ends. The V gene's germline CDR1 is SGHDN and CDR2 FVKESK. The CDR3 spans 15 residues. This CDR3 reads CASTPGQTYAGELFF. The CDR3 coding sequence is TGTGCCAGCACCCCAGGACAGACCTACGCCGGGGAGCTGTTTTTT.

The V call is TRBV2, the J call TRBJ2-1, with D perhaps matching TRBD2 (6 bases). The V end lost 2 bases, the J end lost 8 bases, and 16 bases lay between the germline ends. The CDR3 runs 15 residues. The germline gives CDR1 SNHLY, CDR2 FYNNEI. CDR3 region: CASSELLSGVDEQFF. CDR3 nucleotide sequence: TGTGCCAGCAGTGAACTCCTTTCGGGGGTAGATGAGCAGTTCTTC. The variable domain in full, completed from reference TRBV2 and TRBJ2-1, reads EPEVTQTPSHQVTQMGQEVILRCVPISNHLYFYWYRQILGQKVEFLVSFYNNEISEKSEIFDDQFSVERPDGSNFTLKIRSTKLEDSAMYFCASSELLSGVDEQFFGPGTRLTVL.

The rearrangement joins TRBV28 to TRBJ2-1, with TRBD2 matching over 7 bases. In germline, CDR1 is MDHEN, CDR2 SYDVKM. There are 15 residues in the CDR3. V dropped 10 bases and J dropped 2; count of bases not matched to a gene: 11. CDR3 sequence reads: CAIARRGGTYNEQFF. CDR3 nucleotide sequence: TGTGCCATCGCGCGTCGCGGGGGAACCTACAATGAGCAGTTCTTC.

The chain links TRBV11-3 to TRBJ2-2; no definite D call. From germline, CDR1 is SGHNT and CDR2 YENEEA. The V end lost 1 base, the J end lost 4 bases, and 13 bases lay between the germline ends. This CDR3 has 16 residues. The CDR3 is CASSLGLGTGTGELFF. In DNA form, the CDR3 reads TGTGCCAGCAGCTTAGGTCTGGGTACGGGCACCGGGGAGCTGTTTTTT.

The chain carries TRBV19 and TRBJ2-2; 10 positions agree with TRBD1. This CDR3 spans 14 amino acids. J lost 4 bases, V lost 9 bases, and 5 bases had no gene match. Germline CDR1 and CDR2: LNHDA and SQIVND (reference sequence). In DNA, the CDR3 is TGTGCCAGCGATGGGGACAGGGGCACCGGGGAGCTGTTTTTT. Amino acid sequence: CASDGDRGTGELFF.

The rearrangement joins TRBV28 to TRBJ1-1; 7 bases are a match to TRBD1. Looked up from germline, CDR1 is MDHEN and CDR2 is SYDVKM. The trim removed 4 bases at V and 1 base at J, leaving 6 bases unmatched. This CDR3 has 15 amino acids. CDR3 in DNA: TGTGCCAGCAGTTCCCCAGGGGGAGGGAACACTGAAGCTTTCTTT. Its translation: CASSSPGGGNTEAFF.

This chain joins TRBV11-2 and TRBJ2-7; 12 bases are shared with TRBD1. The CDR3 is 17 amino acids. The V and J ends lost 9 bases and 1 base, in that order; junction bases with no gene match: 13. Germline CDR1 SGHAT, CDR2 FQNNGV. CDR3: CASLSGTGGAGSYEQYF. Here the CDR3 DNA reads TGTGCCAGTCTATCCGGGACAGGGGGCGCGGGGTCCTACGAGCAGTACTTC. The full variable domain, in which reference TRBV11-2 and TRBJ2-7 provide the parts outside the CDR3, is EAGVAQSPRYKIIEKRQSVAFWCNPISGHATLYWYQQILGQGPKLLIQFQNNGVVDDSQLPKDRFSAERLKGVDSTLKIQPAKLEDSAVYLCASLSGTGGAGSYEQYFGPGTRLTVT.

This sequence joins TRBV19 and TRBJ1-1, with 7 bases lining up with TRBD1. This CDR3 contains 14 residues. Germline V gene lookup returns CDR1 LNHDA and CDR2 SQIVND (reference sequence). Losses at the gene ends were 3 bases for V and 2 bases for J; bases not matched to a gene: 3. The CDR3 reads CASSITGVNTEAFF. Written as DNA, the CDR3 is TGTGCCAGTAGTATCACAGGGGTTAACACTGAAGCTTTCTTT.

The chain links TRBV19 to TRBJ1-6; no firm D call. V gave up 6 bases and J gave up 12 bases, with 15 bases separating them. This CDR3 comprises 13 residues. Germline CDR1 LNHDA, CDR2 SQIVND (reference sequence). CDR3 protein: CASSLTGLQPLHF. CDR3 nucleotide sequence: TGTGCCAGTAGCTTGACGGGTCTTCAACCCCTCCACTTT.

The chain recombines TRBV6-1 with TRBJ2-3; no clear D. Looked up from germline, CDR1 is MNHNS and CDR2 is SASEGT. This CDR3 contains 13 residues. V was shortened by 4 bases and J by 3 bases, with 8 bases between the two germline ends. The DNA of the CDR3 is TGTGCCAGCAGTGTGCAGTTAACAGATACGCAGTATTTT. This sequence encodes CASSVQLTDTQYF.

The chain couples TRBV4-1 to TRBJ2-2; D is perhaps TRBD1 (5 bases). Deletions cut 0 bases from V and 6 bases from J, with 17 bases between. Germline V lookup: CDR1 MGHRA, CDR2 YSYEKL. The CDR3 totals 17 residues. The CDR3 DNA follows: TGCGCCAGCAGCCAAGATTATCGGCAGGGTTGGCCCGGGGAGCTGTTTTTT. Protein sequence: CASSQDYRQGWPGELFF.

The chain has TRBV19 and TRBJ2-7; 8 bases align to TRBD1. The CDR3 loop spans 14 amino acids. The trim removed 3 bases at V and 4 bases at J, leaving 5 bases unmatched. Germline CDR1 reads LNHDA; CDR2 reads SQIVND (reference sequence). In DNA, the CDR3 is TGTGCCAGTAGTATCGTGACAGGGGAATACGAGCAGTACTTC. It is translated as CASSIVTGEYEQYF.

V is TRBV2 and J is TRBJ2-3; 12 bases map to TRBD2. This CDR3 spans 16 amino acids. Germline loops: CDR1 SNHLY, CDR2 FYNNEI. V lost 8 bases and J lost 2; bases outside the gene matches: 8. In nucleotides, the CDR3 is TGTGCCAGCGTTCCGGGACTAGCGGGCTTCACAGATACGCAGTATTTT. Translation gives CASVPGLAGFTDTQYF.

The CDR3 is CASSSYRVEGYTF. The CDR3 coding sequence is TGTGCCAGCAGCTCCTACAGGGTAGAGGGCTACACCTTC. The chain carries TRBV13 and TRBJ1-2; D possibly corresponds to TRBD1 (6 bases). The germline V and J ends were trimmed by 4 bases and 8 bases, with 14 bases remaining between them. The CDR3 has 13 residues. Germline V gene data show CDR1 as PRHDT and CDR2 as FYEKMQ (reference sequence).

The V and J genes are TRBV11-2 and TRBJ1-1, with D tentatively TRBD1 (6 bases). Trimming took off 5 bases at V and 5 bases at J, with 15 bases between the two ends. This CDR3 has 14 amino acids. Germline V lookup: CDR1 SGHAT, CDR2 FQNNGV. Written as DNA, the CDR3 is TGTGCCAGCAGCGCGTATACAGGGACGACTGAAGCTTTCTTT. Protein sequence: CASSAYTGTTEAFF. Full variable domain (outside the CDR3, taken from reference TRBV11-2 and TRBJ1-1): EAGVAQSPRYKIIEKRQSVAFWCNPISGHATLYWYQQILGQGPKLLIQFQNNGVVDDSQLPKDRFSAERLKGVDSTLKIQPAKLEDSAVYLCASSAYTGTTEAFFGQGTRLTVV.

The rearrangement links TRBV27 to TRBJ1-1; a weak D match, TRBD1 (6 bases). Trimming removed 6 bases at V and 4 bases at J, with 12 bases between. The CDR3 runs to 13 residues. Germline V gene data show CDR1 as MNHEY and CDR2 as SMNVEV (reference sequence). The CDR3 reads CASRSQGPTEAFF. In nucleotides, the CDR3 is TGTGCCAGCAGGTCCCAGGGGCCCACTGAAGCTTTCTTT.

This rearrangement joins TRBV7-9 to TRBJ2-3; D gene ambiguous. CDR1 and CDR2 (germline): SEHNR, FQNEAQ (reference sequence). V was clipped by 5 bases and J by 8 bases, with 20 bases between them. The CDR3 has 15 residues. This CDR3 is CASSATSDKRGTQYF. CDR3 coding DNA: TGTGCCAGCAGCGCCACCTCGGATAAAAGAGGTACGCAGTATTTT.